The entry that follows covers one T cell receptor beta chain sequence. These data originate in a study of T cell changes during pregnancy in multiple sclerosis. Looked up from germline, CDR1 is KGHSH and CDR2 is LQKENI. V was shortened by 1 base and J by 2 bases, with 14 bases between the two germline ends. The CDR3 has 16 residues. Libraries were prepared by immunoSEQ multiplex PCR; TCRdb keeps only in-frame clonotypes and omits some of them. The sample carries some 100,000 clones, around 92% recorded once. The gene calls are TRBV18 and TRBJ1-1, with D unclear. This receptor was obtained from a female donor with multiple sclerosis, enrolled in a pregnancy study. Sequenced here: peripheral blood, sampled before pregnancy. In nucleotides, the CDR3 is TGTGCCAGCTCACCACGAGAATGGGCTTCTAACACTGAAGCTTTCTTT. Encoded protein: CASSPREWASNTEAFF.